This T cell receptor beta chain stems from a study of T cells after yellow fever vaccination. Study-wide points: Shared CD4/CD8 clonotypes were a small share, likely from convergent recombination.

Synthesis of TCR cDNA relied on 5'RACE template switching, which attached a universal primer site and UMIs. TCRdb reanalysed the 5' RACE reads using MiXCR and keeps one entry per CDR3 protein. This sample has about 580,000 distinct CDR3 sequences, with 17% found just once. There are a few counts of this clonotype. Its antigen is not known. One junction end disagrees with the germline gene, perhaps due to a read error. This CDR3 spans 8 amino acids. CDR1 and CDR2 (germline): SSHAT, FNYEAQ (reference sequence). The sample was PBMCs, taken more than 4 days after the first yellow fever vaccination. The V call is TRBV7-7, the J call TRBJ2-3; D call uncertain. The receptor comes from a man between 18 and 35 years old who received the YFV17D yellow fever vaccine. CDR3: CASSRWYF. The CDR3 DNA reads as TGTGCTAGCAGCCGGTGGTATTTT.